Reported below is one T cell receptor beta chain. Its matching antigen is unknown. Sequence at one end of the junction differs from germline and may be a read error. This CDR3 has 15 amino acids. Per the germline V gene, CDR1 is SEHNR and CDR2 is FQNEAQ (reference sequence). The data were obtained in a study of cytomegalovirus exposure and HLA in healthy donors. Overall study: There were approximately 400 genotyped donors. Of these, 81% fell in the genetic ancestry cluster associated with self-reported Caucasian donors. Study-wide points: An Asian-associated ancestry cluster reportedly showed fewer N-insertions than the roughly 670-donor mean in a later analysis. Investigators reported 150 to 200 TCR beta chains as tied to cytomegalovirus. CMV antigen specificity of a few CMV-associated chains was confirmed in vitro.

Amplification used 60 Vbeta primers and 13 Jbeta primers. Libraries were prepared by immunoSEQ multiplex PCR; TCRdb keeps only in-frame clonotypes and omits some of them. The sample shows 130,000 or so clones, over 60% of them seen only once. V and J are TRBV7-9 and TRBJ1-5, with 9 bases aligning to TRBD1. This TCR was recovered from a woman aged 55 to 70 in good health and CMV-seronegative. Input material: PBMCs. Here the CDR3 reads CSSTASGTGYQPQHF. The CDR3 DNA sequence: TGTTCCAGCACCGCATCCGGGACAGGGTATCAGCCCCAGCATTTT.